The 26 T cell receptor beta chains below come from one sample, sequenced in a study of Ad26.COV2.S vaccination and SARS-CoV-2 variants. Profiling relied on immunoSEQ multiplex PCR, and the TCRdb table lists in-frame clones only, not all of them. The sample includes about 410,000 clones, approximately 90% seen only once; the top ten take roughly 1.7%. Noted treatment: about 20 received Ad26.COV2.S at low or high dose, single or two shots; a few received placebo; per-sample allocation not given. The samples were gathered on day 63 after the first injection of vaccine or placebo. This specimen consisted of peripheral blood, obtained in a trial of Ad26.COV2.S vaccine versus placebo. All receptors derive from a person aged 18 to 59 who received the Ad26.COV2.S COVID-19 vaccine or a placebo.

This clone has just one count. This rearrangement joins TRBV9 to TRBJ2-7; TRBD1 matches 10 bases. The CDR3 spans 15 residues. CDR1 SGDLS and CDR2 YYNGEE come from the germline V gene. Unmatched junction bases numbered 4, after V lost 2 bases and J lost 2 bases. CDR3 residues: CASSVGQGFPYEQYF. The CDR3 coding sequence is TGTGCCAGCAGCGTGGGACAGGGGTTCCCCTACGAGCAGTACTTC.

The DNA for the CDR3 is TGTGCCAGCAGTGAGCCGGGACAGTCTTCGTATAGCAATCAGCCCCAGCATTTT. This encodes CASSEPGQSSYSNQPQHF. The chain combines TRBV6-1 with TRBJ1-5; 7 nucleotides match TRBD1. CDR1 and CDR2 from the germline V gene are MNHNS and SASEGT. The CDR3 is made up of 18 amino acids. J lost 0 bases, V lost 3 bases, and 11 bases had no gene match.

In this sample, this clone turned up a few times. The chain carries TRBV6-4 and TRBJ2-3; 11 nucleotides align to TRBD2. The J segment lost 3 bases and the V segment lost 0 bases, leaving 2 bases of the junction unmatched. Germline CDR1 MRHNA, CDR2 SNTAGT. The CDR3 contains 16 residues. CDR3 residues: CASSDSGTSGTDTQYF. The CDR3 region has the DNA TGTGCCAGCAGTGACTCCGGGACTAGCGGTACAGATACGCAGTATTTT.

This chain joins TRBV15 and TRBJ2-5, with D hard to call. With 6 bases removed from V and 1 base from J, the gap between germline ends came to 15 bases. The germline CDR1 and CDR2 sequences are LNHNV and YYDKDF (reference sequence). The length of the CDR3 is 15 residues. CDR3 protein: CATRDIRTLQETQYF. In nucleotides, the CDR3 is TGTGCCACCAGAGACATAAGGACCCTCCAAGAGACCCAGTACTTC.

This chain links TRBV5-6 with TRBJ1-3; TRBD1 agrees at 9 bases. The CDR3 spans 17 residues. V dropped 3 bases and J dropped 2; count of bases not matched to a gene: 9. Germline assignment: CDR1 SGHDT and CDR2 YYEEEE. The CDR3 is CASSWGTGIFAGNTIYF. DNA of the CDR3: TGTGCCAGCAGCTGGGGGACAGGGATCTTCGCTGGAAACACCATATATTTT.

This chain connects TRBV2 to TRBJ2-2; 9 bases align to TRBD1. Germline trimming cut 5 bases from V and 3 bases from J; bases unmatched to any gene: 7. CDR3 size: 16 residues. Germline CDR1 SNHLY, CDR2 FYNNEI. CDR3 sequence reads: CASSPDRGIYTGELFF. The DNA of the CDR3 is TGTGCCAGCAGTCCAGACAGGGGGATATACACCGGGGAGCTGTTTTTT.

The J gene is TRBJ2-3, the V gene TRBV7-2; 14 bases line up with TRBD2. This CDR3 has 19 amino acids. V was pared by 5 bases and J by 7 bases, with 17 bases of the junction left unmatched. Germline V gene sequence: CDR1 SGHTA, CDR2 FQGNSA. CDR3 sequence reads: CASSPGLAGAPLSGNTQYF. CDR3 DNA sequence: TGTGCCAGCAGCCCGGGACTAGCGGGGGCCCCCCTTAGCGGTAATACGCAGTATTTT. Drawing the rest from reference TRBV7-2 and TRBJ2-3, the complete variable domain is GAGVSQSPSNKVTEKGKDVELRCDPISGHTALYWYRQSLGQGLEFLIYFQGNSAPDKSGLPSDRFSAERTGGSVSTLTIQRTQQEDSAVYLCASSPGLAGAPLSGNTQYFGPGTRLTVL.

This clone came up once. This chain connects TRBV5-1 to TRBJ1-1; no clear D gene. V dropped 1 base and J dropped 0 bases, with 10 bases sitting between them. Germline V gene sequence: CDR1 SGHRS, CDR2 YFSETQ. The length of the CDR3 is 15 residues. CDR3 sequence: CASSLISSLNTEAFF. CDR3 DNA: TGCGCCAGCAGCTTGATTTCTTCGCTGAACACTGAAGCTTTCTTT.

This chain links TRBV19 with TRBJ2-6, with 10 nucleotides matching TRBD1. In germline, CDR1 is LNHDA, CDR2 SQIVND (reference sequence). Germline trimming cut 4 bases from V and 3 bases from J; bases unmatched to any gene: 15. This CDR3 has 20 residues. CDR3 region: CASSTLTGTGVVFGANVLTF. The CDR3 region has the DNA TGTGCCAGTAGTACATTAACCGGGACAGGGGTGGTCTTTGGGGCCAACGTCCTGACTTTC.

The chain is built from TRBV2 and TRBJ2-7; the D is unclear. Germline assignment: CDR1 SNHLY and CDR2 FYNNEI. The V gene lost 7 bases and the J gene lost 2 bases, with 9 bases spanning the gap. The CDR3 length is 12 residues. CDR3 nucleotides: TGTGCCAGCACCCTGGGCCCCTACGAGCAGTACTTC. It codes for CASTLGPYEQYF.

The CDR3 is CASSVASEAANSPLHF. The CDR3 DNA sequence: TGTGCCAGCAGCGTAGCTTCGGAGGCAGCAAATTCACCCCTCCACTTT. This chain joins TRBV9 and TRBJ1-6, with unresolved D. The CDR3 is 16 amino acids. The V gene's germline CDR1 is SGDLS and CDR2 YYNGEE. V was shortened by 0 bases and J by 7 bases, with 14 bases between the two germline ends.

The chain combines TRBV7-2 with TRBJ1-1, with D possibly matching TRBD1 (5 bases). V was shortened by 5 bases and J by 1 base, with 8 bases between the two germline ends. CDR1 is SGHTA and CDR2 is FQGNSA in the germline V gene. The CDR3 loop spans 13 amino acids. The CDR3 nucleotides are TGTGCCAGCAGCCTTCAGGGGAACACTGAAGCTTTCTTT. Translating it yields CASSLQGNTEAFF.

This clone was counted a single time. The rearrangement links TRBV12-5 to TRBJ1-1; TRBD1 matches 11 bases. Germline loops: CDR1 LGHNT, CDR2 FRNRAP. V trimming: 4 bases; J trimming: 1 base; junction bases outside the gene matches: 17. The CDR3 is made up of 20 amino acids. CDR3 coding DNA: TGTGCTAGTGGTTGGGGACAGGGGGGCGCCCCCGCGGCTTCGAACACTGAAGCTTTCTTT. Protein product: CASGWGQGGAPAASNTEAFF.

The chain links TRBV9 to TRBJ2-1; D is possibly TRBD2 (6 bases). The CDR3 is 16 amino acids. Trimming took off 0 bases at V and 0 bases at J, with 10 bases between the two ends. Germline V gene lookup returns CDR1 SGDLS and CDR2 YYNGEE. CDR3 region: CASSVEGSGSYNEQFF. Written as DNA, the CDR3 is TGTGCCAGCAGCGTAGAAGGTAGCGGCTCCTACAATGAGCAGTTCTTC.

The chain combines TRBV5-1 with TRBJ2-2; maybe TRBD1 (6 bases). V was shortened by 4 bases and J by 0 bases, with 13 bases between the two germline ends. The germline V gene encodes CDR1 SGHRS and CDR2 YFSETQ. The CDR3 length is 16 residues. CDR3 protein: CASSLTTGPNTGELFF. CDR3 in DNA: TGCGCCAGCAGCCTAACGACAGGACCGAACACCGGGGAGCTGTTTTTT. The whole variable domain, remainder taken from reference TRBV5-1 and TRBJ2-2, is KAGVTQTPRYLIKTRGQQVTLSCSPISGHRSVSWYQQTPGQGLQFLFEYFSETQRNKGNFPGRFSGRQFSNSRSEMNVSTLELGDSALYLCASSLTTGPNTGELFFGEGSRLTVL.

This chain uses TRBV11-2 with TRBJ1-2; D possibly corresponds to TRBD1 (6 bases). Trimming stripped 5 bases from V and 4 bases from J, with 17 bases between. The length of the CDR3 is 15 residues. CDR1 and CDR2 from the germline V gene are SGHAT and FQNNGV. Written as DNA, the CDR3 is TGTGCCAGCAGCACAATTAGGGGGTACGGCTATGGCTACACCTTC. It encodes CASSTIRGYGYGYTF.

V is TRBV30 and J is TRBJ1-5, with D maybe TRBD1 (5 bases). The CDR3 loop spans 13 amino acids. V lost 5 bases and J 1 base, leaving 9 bases between the germline ends. CDR1 is GTSNPN, CDR2 SVGIG, per germline (reference sequence). CDR3 nucleotide sequence: TGTGCCTGGGGGGGGGAGAGCAATCAGCCCCAGCATTTT. Translation: CAWGGESNQPQHF.

V usage is TRBV18 and J usage is TRBJ2-2; D ambiguous. The CDR3 is 14 amino acids. CDR1 is KGHSH and CDR2 is LQKENI in the germline V gene. V lost 3 bases and J lost 3, with 8 bases in between. CDR3 coding DNA: TGTGCCAGCTCACCTAATGGAGACACCGGGGAGCTGTTTTTT. It specifies CASSPNGDTGELFF.

The rearrangement joins TRBV7-2 to TRBJ2-1; D unclear. Trimming shortened V by 2 bases and J by 8 bases, and 13 bases separated the two germline ends. The length of the CDR3 is 14 residues. Germline V gene lookup returns CDR1 SGHTA and CDR2 FQGNSA. CDR3 protein: CASSLLFVGDEQFF. The CDR3 coding sequence is TGTGCCAGCAGCTTACTTTTTGTTGGGGATGAGCAGTTCTTC.

The chain employs TRBV11-3 and TRBJ2-1, with 7 bases matching TRBD2. Germline V gives CDR1 SGHNT, CDR2 YENEEA. The CDR3 runs 16 residues. The trim removed 5 bases at V and 3 bases at J, leaving 10 bases unmatched. CDR3 DNA sequence: TGTGCCAGCAGCAGAGGACTAGGGTTAAACTACAATGAGCAGTTCTTC. This sequence encodes CASSRGLGLNYNEQFF.

This chain uses TRBV30 with TRBJ2-1; 8 bases line up with TRBD2. CDR1 and CDR2 from the germline V gene are GTSNPN and SVGIG (reference sequence). CDR3 size: 14 residues. V was pared by 5 bases and J by 6 bases, with 9 bases of the junction left unmatched. DNA for the CDR3: TGTGCCTGGGACACGGGGGGGCCAAGCAATGAGCAGTTCTTC. As protein: CAWDTGGPSNEQFF.

The CDR3: CASSFPWGAQYF. The CDR3 DNA reads TGTGCCAGCAGTTTCCCTTGGGGGGCGCAGTATTTT. The chain has TRBV27 and TRBJ2-3, with a tentative D call TRBD2 (6 bases). Between the trimmed V and J ends, which lost 3 bases and 10 bases, there was a span of 11 bases. Germline loops: CDR1 MNHEY, CDR2 SMNVEV (reference sequence). The CDR3 runs 12 residues.

The count of this clone is one. The chain carries TRBV7-2 and TRBJ2-3; D is perhaps TRBD2 (5 bases). Trimming removed 2 bases from V and 6 bases from J, with 15 bases in between. Looked up from germline, CDR1 is SGHTA and CDR2 is FQGNSA. This CDR3 is 15 amino acids long. CDR3 nucleotides: TGTGCCAGCAGCTTAAATAGCGTTGGGGATGATACGCAGTATTTT. It translates to CASSLNSVGDDTQYF. Variable domain in full (rest from reference TRBV7-2 and TRBJ2-3): GAGVSQSPSNKVTEKGKDVELRCDPISGHTALYWYRQSLGQGLEFLIYFQGNSAPDKSGLPSDRFSAERTGGSVSTLTIQRTQQEDSAVYLCASSLNSVGDDTQYFGPGTRLTVL.

On this clone itself: The same CDR3 is also encoded by other DNA sequences in this sample. The rearrangement joins TRBV19 to TRBJ2-7, with 10 bases lining up with TRBD1. The ends lost 6 bases at V and 4 bases at J; junction bases unmatched: 6. This CDR3 contains 14 residues. CDR1 is LNHDA, CDR2 SQIVND, per germline (reference sequence). CDR3 in amino acids: CASSTGTGDYEQYF. CDR3 sequence (DNA): TGTGCCAGTAGCACCGGGACAGGGGATTACGAGCAGTACTTC. Full variable domain (outside the CDR3, taken from reference TRBV19 and TRBJ2-7): DGGITQSPKYLFRKEGQNVTLSCEQNLNHDAMYWYRQDPGQGLRLIYYSQIVNDFQKGDIAEGYSVSREKKESFPLTVTSAQKNPTAFYLCASSTGTGDYEQYFGPGTRLTVT.

This sequence joins TRBV19 and TRBJ2-7; TRBD1 matches at 8 bases. CDR3 size: 12 residues. Germline CDR1 and CDR2: LNHDA and SQIVND (reference sequence). After removal of 9 bases from V and 4 bases from J, the junction contained 5 bases not matched to a gene. DNA for the CDR3: TGTGCCAGCTCAGGGGGCAAGTACGAGCAGTACTTC. Translating it yields CASSGGKYEQYF.

V usage is TRBV28 and J usage is TRBJ1-4; 9 bases fit TRBD1. The CDR3 consists of 15 residues. The V gene's germline CDR1 is MDHEN and CDR2 SYDVKM. V lost 6 bases and J lost 7; bases outside the gene matches: 9. CDR3 DNA sequence: TGTGCCAGCAGCTATCCGGGACAGGGTCCTGAAAAACTGTTTTTT. It is translated as CASSYPGQGPEKLFF.